The clone carrying this T cell receptor (beta chain) showed up just a few times. Its specificity is unknown. TCRdb redid the calling of the RT-PCR reads with MiXCR, one entry per CDR3 protein. The table lists 650,000 to 800,000 distinct CDR3 sequences, roughly 20% of them singletons. This record belongs to a study of response to subunit inactivated influenza vaccine. Points from the study as a whole: The authors suggested that every seasonal influenza vaccination recruits few new T cells.

This TCR was sampled from a middle-aged man who received an inactivated influenza vaccine. The sequencing used PBMCs from blood, collected about 5 days after vaccination.

The CDR3 DNA is TGTGCCAGCAGCGTAGAGATAGGCGGGAACACTGAAGCTTTCTTT. This gives the protein CASSVEIGGNTEAFF. This chain connects TRBV9 to TRBJ1-1; D gene ambiguous. Trimming shortened V by 0 bases and J by 1 base, and 10 bases separated the two germline ends. Germline assignment: CDR1 SGDLS and CDR2 YYNGEE. The CDR3 length is 15 residues.